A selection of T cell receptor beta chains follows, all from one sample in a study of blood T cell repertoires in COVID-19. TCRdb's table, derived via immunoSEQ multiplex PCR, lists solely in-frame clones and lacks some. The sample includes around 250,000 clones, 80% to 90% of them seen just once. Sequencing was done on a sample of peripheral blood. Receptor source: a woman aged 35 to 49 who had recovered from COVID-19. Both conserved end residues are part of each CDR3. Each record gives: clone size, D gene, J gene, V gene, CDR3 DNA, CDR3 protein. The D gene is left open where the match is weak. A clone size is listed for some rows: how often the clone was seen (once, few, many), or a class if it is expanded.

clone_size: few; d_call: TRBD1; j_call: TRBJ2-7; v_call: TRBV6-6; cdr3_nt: TGTGCCAGCAGTTACACGGGACAGGGTGGACACCAGTACTTC; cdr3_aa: CASSYTGQGGHQYF
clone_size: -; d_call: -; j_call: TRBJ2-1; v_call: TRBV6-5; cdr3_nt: TGTGCCAGCAGTTACTCGCCTGGGAGTGAGCAGTTCTTC; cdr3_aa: CASSYSPGSEQFF
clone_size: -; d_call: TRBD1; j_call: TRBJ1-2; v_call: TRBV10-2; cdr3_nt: TGCGCCAGCAGTGAGGAGGGGACAGTTCGGTATGGCTACACCTTC; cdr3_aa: CASSEEGTVRYGYTF
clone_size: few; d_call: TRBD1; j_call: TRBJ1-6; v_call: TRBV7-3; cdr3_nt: TGTGCCAGCAGCTCGACAGGGGGCAATTCACCCCTCCACTTT; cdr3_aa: CASSSTGGNSPLHF
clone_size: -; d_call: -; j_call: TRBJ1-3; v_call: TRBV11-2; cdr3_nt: TGTGCCAGCAGCTTAATCGCAGGTAGTTCAGGAAACACCATATATTTT; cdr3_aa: CASSLIAGSSGNTIYF
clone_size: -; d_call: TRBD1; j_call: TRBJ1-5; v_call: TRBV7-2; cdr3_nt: TGTGCCAGCAGACCCGGGACAGGGGATCAGCCCCAGCATTTT; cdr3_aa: CASRPGTGDQPQHF
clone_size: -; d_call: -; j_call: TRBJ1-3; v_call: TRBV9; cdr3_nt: TGTGCCAGCAGCGTAGGACAGCCCATGGGGAACACCATATATTTT; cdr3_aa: CASSVGQPMGNTIYF
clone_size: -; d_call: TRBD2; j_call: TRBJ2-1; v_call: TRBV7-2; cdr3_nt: TGTGCCAGCAGCTTAGCTCGAGCGGGAAGCTCCTACAATGAGCAGTTCTTC; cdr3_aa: CASSLARAGSSYNEQFF
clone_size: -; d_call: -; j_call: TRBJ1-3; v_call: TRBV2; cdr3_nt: TGTGCCAGCAGGTTGGGCTGGCGCCGTGGAAACACCATATATTTT; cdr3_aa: CASRLGWRRGNTIYF
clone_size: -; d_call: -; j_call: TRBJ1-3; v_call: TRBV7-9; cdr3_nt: TGTGCCAGCAGCTCCTGGATCGATGGAGTTGAAGGAAACACCATATATTTT; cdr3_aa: CASSSWIDGVEGNTIYF